The TCR beta chain under discussion was sequenced for a study of T cells after yellow fever vaccination. Points from the study as a whole: The appearance of a small share of clonotypes in both CD4 and CD8 compartments was observed. At under 97% for CD4 and approximately 89% for CD8, most primary-vaccination clones showed up again after the booster.

This clonotype has a count of ten or more. The antigen is undetermined. Universal primer sites and UMIs were introduced during 5'RACE template-switching synthesis of TCR cDNA. TCRdb recomputed calls from the 5' RACE reads with MiXCR, one row per CDR3 protein. The table includes 600,000 to 750,000 distinct CDR3 sequences, 10% to 15% detected once. In germline, CDR1 is SEHNR, CDR2 FQNEAQ (reference sequence). The ends were cut back, 8 bases at V and 3 bases at J, with 10 bases in the middle. The CDR3 is made up of 12 amino acids. Sequenced here: PBMCs, sampled on the day of the yellow fever booster vaccination. This chain joins TRBV7-9 and TRBJ2-5, with TRBD2 as a possible D gene (5 bases). This sequence was found in a man in his thirties or forties who received the YFV17D yellow fever vaccine. CDR3 residues: CASSRAEETQYF. DNA for the CDR3: TGTGCCAGCTCGAGGGCCGAAGAGACCCAGTACTTC.